Following are 19 T cell receptor beta chains from one sample sequenced in a study of cytomegalovirus exposure and HLA in healthy donors (dated by TCRdb to the late 2010s). The protocol used for the library was the immunoSEQ multiplex PCR assay. Drawn from immuneACCESS, this table holds only the in-frame rearrangements with V and J called that TCRdb kept. Clones are partly lost; checked studies trace under half to an unresolved V gene and leave the rest unexplained. The sample contains about 130,000 clones, roughly 87% of them found a single time. Clones ranked in the top ten supply 8% to 9.5% of the sample. Sequenced material: PBMCs. All receptors come from a woman under 30 in good health and CMV-seropositive.

The chain's CDR3 is CASSQPGQGYNEQFF. CDR3 nucleotides: TGTGCCAGCAGCCAACCCGGACAGGGCTACAATGAGCAGTTCTTC. This chain links TRBV4-2 with TRBJ2-1; 8 bases agree with TRBD1. With V trimmed by 2 bases and J by 3 bases, 3 bases remained unmatched. CDR1 and CDR2 from the germline V gene are LGHNA and YNFKEQ. The CDR3 has 15 amino acids.

V is TRBV10-3 and J is TRBJ2-7; 12 bases match TRBD2. This CDR3 spans 15 amino acids. CDR1 is ENHRY, CDR2 SYGVKD, per germline. The V segment lost 4 bases and the J segment 6 bases; nucleotides outside the gene matches: 7. The CDR3 protein is CAISAAASGGVEQYF. The CDR3 DNA follows: TGTGCCATCAGTGCGGCGGCTAGCGGGGGGGTCGAGCAGTACTTC.

The chain carries TRBV9 and TRBJ2-5; TRBD2 might be the D (6 bases). Germline CDR1 and CDR2: SGDLS and YYNGEE. The CDR3 has 15 residues. Trimming pared 4 bases from V and 2 bases from J, leaving 15 bases between. CDR3 bases: TGTGCCAGCAGCCTTGTTGCGGGGTCTCAAGAGACCCAGTACTTC. The encoded protein is CASSLVAGSQETQYF.

V is TRBV6-5 and J is TRBJ1-1, with 8 bases that match TRBD1. J gave up 5 bases and V 6 bases, and 5 bases lay outside the gene matches. Germline assignment: CDR1 MNHEY and CDR2 SVGAGI. This CDR3 has 13 amino acids. CDR3 DNA sequence: TGTGCCAGCAGCGCGGACAGGGTGACTGAAGCTTTCTTT. Translation: CASSADRVTEAFF.

This rearrangement joins TRBV6-5 to TRBJ2-7; a weak D match, TRBD1 (6 bases). Germline CDR1 is MNHEY and CDR2 is SVGAGI. The CDR3 runs 15 residues. V lost 4 bases to trimming and J lost 3 bases, with 16 bases between them. CDR3 region: CASSLQDSSRYEQYF. Written as DNA, the CDR3 is TGTGCCAGCAGTTTGCAGGACAGCAGCCGCTACGAGCAGTACTTC.

The chain links TRBV5-1 to TRBJ2-6; the match to TRBD1 covers 11 bases. There are 19 residues in the CDR3. The germline CDR1 and CDR2 sequences are SGHRS and YFSETQ. J gave up 4 bases and V 0 bases, and 9 bases lay outside the gene matches. Written as DNA, the CDR3 is TGCGCCAGCAGCTTGGCTTTGAGGACAGGGGGCTCCGGGGCCAACGTCCTGACTTTC. Translated: CASSLALRTGGSGANVLTF.

The chain uses TRBV15 and TRBJ2-1; 7 bases agree with TRBD2. V lost 5 bases to trimming and J lost 8 bases; unmatched junction nucleotides: 6. The germline gives CDR1 LNHNV, CDR2 YYDKDF (reference sequence). This CDR3 is built from 13 residues. CDR3 nucleotide sequence: TGTGCCACCAGCCCGGGGACTACGGATGAGCAGTTCTTC. This sequence encodes CATSPGTTDEQFF.

J is TRBJ2-1 and V is TRBV4-1, with TRBD1 identical over 9 bases. The germline V gene encodes CDR1 MGHRA and CDR2 YSYEKL. The V gene end was trimmed by 0 bases and the J gene end by 4 bases; junction bases not matched to a gene: 4. This CDR3 is 16 amino acids long. CDR3 bases: TGCGCCAGCAGCCAAGATCGGGGGACAGGGTACAATGAGCAGTTCTTC. Translating it yields CASSQDRGTGYNEQFF.

This chain uses TRBV30 with TRBJ2-3; perhaps TRBD1 as D (5 bases). This CDR3 has 13 residues. The germline CDR1 and CDR2 sequences are GTSNPN and SVGIG (reference sequence). With 0 bases removed from V and 3 bases from J, the gap between germline ends came to 7 bases. This chain's CDR3 is CAWSVRGTDTQYF. In DNA, the CDR3 is TGTGCCTGGAGTGTAAGGGGTACAGATACGCAGTATTTT.

The chain joins TRBV4-2 to TRBJ2-3; 12 nucleotides agree with TRBD2. Unmatched junction bases numbered 11, after V lost 4 bases and J lost 0 bases. This CDR3 contains 19 residues. CDR1 and CDR2 from the germline V gene are LGHNA and YNFKEQ. The DNA of the CDR3 is TGTGCCAGCAGCCCCATGACTAGCGGGGGACGTACTAGCACAGATACGCAGTATTTT. Amino acid sequence: CASSPMTSGGRTSTDTQYF.

The chain links TRBV4-1 to TRBJ1-3, with D maybe TRBD1 (5 bases). There are 16 residues in the CDR3. From germline, CDR1 is MGHRA and CDR2 YSYEKL. V was cut by 3 bases and J by 0 bases, with 12 bases left in between. Written as DNA, the CDR3 is TGCGCCAGCAGCCACCGGGACTGGAGCTCTGGAAACACCATATATTTT. This codes for CASSHRDWSSGNTIYF.

V usage is TRBV13 and J usage is TRBJ2-7; D perhaps matches TRBD2 (6 bases). Per the germline V gene, CDR1 is PRHDT and CDR2 is FYEKMQ (reference sequence). CDR3 length: 14 amino acids. The V and J ends lost 3 bases and 4 bases respectively, with 13 bases between them. The CDR3 protein is CASSFPGGTYEQYF. In DNA, the CDR3 is TGTGCCAGCAGCTTCCCCGGGGGAACGTACGAGCAGTACTTC.

The V gene is TRBV4-1, the J gene TRBJ2-1, with TRBD2 identical over 9 bases. The CDR3 covers 16 residues. The junction had 9 bases not matched to a gene; V was cut back by 0 bases and J by 9 bases. Germline V lookup: CDR1 MGHRA, CDR2 YSYEKL. CDR3 in DNA: TGCGCCAGCAGCCAAGATAGGGCGGGGGGGCCTCGTGAGCAGTTCTTC. Its translation is CASSQDRAGGPREQFF.

This chain connects TRBV4-3 to TRBJ2-7; 9 bases are a match to TRBD1. The germline gives CDR1 LGHNA, CDR2 YSLEER. V was clipped by 4 bases and J by 4 bases; unmatched bases: 5. This CDR3 comprises 14 residues. The CDR3 reads CASSPGQGLYEQYF. In DNA, the CDR3 is TGCGCCAGCAGCCCGGGACAGGGACTTTACGAGCAGTACTTC.

The J gene is TRBJ2-7, the V gene TRBV5-1; a weak D match, TRBD2 (6 bases). The germline V gene has CDR1 SGHRS and CDR2 YFSETQ. The ends were cut back, 0 bases at V and 7 bases at J, with 14 bases in the middle. CDR3 length: 14 residues. CDR3 sequence (DNA): TGCGCCAGCAGCTTGGCGGAGGGCCTGGGGGAGCAGTACTTC. It translates to CASSLAEGLGEQYF.

The chain combines TRBV4-1 with TRBJ1-3; D is uncertain. V was shortened by 0 bases and J by 0 bases, with 9 bases between the two germline ends. Germline V gene lookup returns CDR1 MGHRA and CDR2 YSYEKL. This CDR3 has 16 residues. CDR3 protein: CASSQESPSSGNTIYF. In nucleotides, the CDR3 is TGCGCCAGCAGCCAAGAAAGTCCGAGCTCTGGAAACACCATATATTTT.

This chain joins TRBV6-5 and TRBJ1-5; no reliable D call. V lost 5 bases and J 2 bases, leaving 7 bases between the germline ends. From germline, CDR1 is MNHEY and CDR2 SVGAGI. The CDR3 runs 13 residues. This CDR3 reads CASSREGNQPQHF. The CDR3 coding sequence is TGTGCCAGCAGTCGGGAGGGCAATCAGCCCCAGCATTTT.

The chain recombines TRBV27 with TRBJ1-4; D is undetermined. V gave up 2 bases and J gave up 3 bases, with 10 bases separating them. Per germline, CDR1 MNHEY and CDR2 SMNVEV (reference sequence). The CDR3 covers 15 residues. The CDR3 region has the DNA TGTGCCAGCAGTTTACTCAGGCAACCTAATGAAAAACTGTTTTTT. It translates to CASSLLRQPNEKLFF.

V and J are TRBV6-5 and TRBJ2-7, with TRBD2 as a possible D gene (6 bases). V shed 6 bases and J shed 3 bases, with 15 bases lying between them. CDR3 length equals 14 residues. Per the germline V gene, CDR1 is MNHEY and CDR2 is SVGAGI. The CDR3 DNA follows: TGTGCCAGCAGCTCCGGGCTGGGGGGCTACGAGCAGTACTTC. Translating gives CASSSGLGGYEQYF.